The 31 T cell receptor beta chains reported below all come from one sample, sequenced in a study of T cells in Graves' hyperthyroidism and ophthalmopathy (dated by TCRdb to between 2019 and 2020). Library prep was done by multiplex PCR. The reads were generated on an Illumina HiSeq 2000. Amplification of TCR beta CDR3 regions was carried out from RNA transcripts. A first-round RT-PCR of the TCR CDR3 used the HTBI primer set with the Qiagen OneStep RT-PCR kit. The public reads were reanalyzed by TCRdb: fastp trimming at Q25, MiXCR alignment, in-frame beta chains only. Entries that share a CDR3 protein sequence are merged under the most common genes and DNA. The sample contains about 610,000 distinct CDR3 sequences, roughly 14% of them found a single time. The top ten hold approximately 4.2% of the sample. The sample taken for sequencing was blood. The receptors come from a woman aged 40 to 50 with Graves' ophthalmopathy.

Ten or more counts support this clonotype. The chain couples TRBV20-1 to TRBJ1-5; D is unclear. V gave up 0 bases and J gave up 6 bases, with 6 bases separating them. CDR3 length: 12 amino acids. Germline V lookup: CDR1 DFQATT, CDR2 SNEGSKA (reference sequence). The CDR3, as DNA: TGCAGTGCTAGAGAAAGTGGTCAGCCCCAGCATTTT. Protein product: CSARESGQPQHF.

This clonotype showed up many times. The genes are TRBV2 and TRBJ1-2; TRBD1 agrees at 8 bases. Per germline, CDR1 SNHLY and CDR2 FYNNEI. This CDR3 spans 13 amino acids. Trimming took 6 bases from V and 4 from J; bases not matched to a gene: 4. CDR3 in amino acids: CASSKQGGYGYTF. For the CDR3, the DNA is TGTGCCAGCAGCAAACAGGGGGGCTATGGCTACACCTTC.

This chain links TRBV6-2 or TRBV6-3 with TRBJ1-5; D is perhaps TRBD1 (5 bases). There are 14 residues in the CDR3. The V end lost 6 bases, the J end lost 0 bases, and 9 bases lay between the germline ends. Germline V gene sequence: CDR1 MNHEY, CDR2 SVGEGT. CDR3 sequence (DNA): TGTGCCAGCAGCCCGACAGTTAGCAATCAGCCCCAGCATTTT. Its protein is CASSPTVSNQPQHF.

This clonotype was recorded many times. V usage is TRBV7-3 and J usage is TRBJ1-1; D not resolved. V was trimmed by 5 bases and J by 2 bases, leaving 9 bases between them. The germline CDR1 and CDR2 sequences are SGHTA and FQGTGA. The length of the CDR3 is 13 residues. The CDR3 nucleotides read TGTGCCAGCAGCCAACTTAGAAACACTGAAGCTTTCTTT. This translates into CASSQLRNTEAFF.

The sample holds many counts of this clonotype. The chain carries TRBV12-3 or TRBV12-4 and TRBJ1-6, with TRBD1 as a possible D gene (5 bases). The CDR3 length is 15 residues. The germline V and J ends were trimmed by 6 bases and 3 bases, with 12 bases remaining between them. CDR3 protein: CASRKHTGYNSPLHF. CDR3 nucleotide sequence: TGTGCCAGCAGGAAACACACAGGCTATAATTCACCCCTCCACTTT.

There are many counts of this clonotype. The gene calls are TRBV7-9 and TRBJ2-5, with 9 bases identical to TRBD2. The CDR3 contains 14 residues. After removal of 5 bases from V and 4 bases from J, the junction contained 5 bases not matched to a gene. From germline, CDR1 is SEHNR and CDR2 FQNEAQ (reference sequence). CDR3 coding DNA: TGTGCCAGCAGCCCTCCAGCGGGGGGAGAGACCCAGTACTTC. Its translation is CASSPPAGGETQYF.

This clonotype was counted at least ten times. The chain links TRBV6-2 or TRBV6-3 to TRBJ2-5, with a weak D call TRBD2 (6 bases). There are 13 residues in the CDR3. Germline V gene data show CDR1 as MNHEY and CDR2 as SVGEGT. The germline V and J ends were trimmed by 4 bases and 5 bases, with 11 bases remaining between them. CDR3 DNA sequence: TGTGCCAGCAGTTGGGAGGTGGGTGAGACCCAGTACTTC. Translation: CASSWEVGETQYF.

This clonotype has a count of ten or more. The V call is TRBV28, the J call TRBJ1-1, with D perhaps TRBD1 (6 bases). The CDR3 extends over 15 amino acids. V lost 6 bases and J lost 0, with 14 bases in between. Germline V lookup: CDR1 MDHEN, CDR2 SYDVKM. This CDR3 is CASSRFGTLNTEAFF. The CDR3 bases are TGTGCCAGCAGCAGATTCGGGACACTGAACACTGAAGCTTTCTTT.

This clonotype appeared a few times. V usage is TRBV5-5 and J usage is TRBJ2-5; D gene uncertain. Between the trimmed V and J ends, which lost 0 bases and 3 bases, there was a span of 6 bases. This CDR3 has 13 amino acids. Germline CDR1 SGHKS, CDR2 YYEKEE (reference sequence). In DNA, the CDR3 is TGTGCCAGCAGCTTGGTTACAGAAGAGACCCAGTACTTC. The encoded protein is CASSLVTEETQYF.

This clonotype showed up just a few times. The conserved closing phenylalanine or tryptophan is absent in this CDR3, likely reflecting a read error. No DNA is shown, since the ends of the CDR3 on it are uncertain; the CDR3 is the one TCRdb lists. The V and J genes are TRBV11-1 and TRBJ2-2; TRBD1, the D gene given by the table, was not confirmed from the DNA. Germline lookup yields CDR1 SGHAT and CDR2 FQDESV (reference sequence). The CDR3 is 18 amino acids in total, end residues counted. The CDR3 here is CASSSRGGGGSNTGELFL.

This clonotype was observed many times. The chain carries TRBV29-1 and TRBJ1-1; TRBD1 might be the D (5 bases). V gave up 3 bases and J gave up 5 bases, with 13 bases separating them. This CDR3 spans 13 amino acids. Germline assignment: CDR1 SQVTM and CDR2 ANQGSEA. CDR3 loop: CSVEKGTGTEAFF. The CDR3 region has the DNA TGCAGCGTTGAGAAGGGGACGGGAACTGAAGCTTTCTTT.

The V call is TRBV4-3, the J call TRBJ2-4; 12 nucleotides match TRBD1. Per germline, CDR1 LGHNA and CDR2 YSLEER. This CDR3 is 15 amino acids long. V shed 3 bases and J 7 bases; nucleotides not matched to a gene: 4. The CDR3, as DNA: TGCGCCAGCAGCCAGGGACAGGGGGCGGGGAACATTCAGTACTTC. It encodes CASSQGQGAGNIQYF.

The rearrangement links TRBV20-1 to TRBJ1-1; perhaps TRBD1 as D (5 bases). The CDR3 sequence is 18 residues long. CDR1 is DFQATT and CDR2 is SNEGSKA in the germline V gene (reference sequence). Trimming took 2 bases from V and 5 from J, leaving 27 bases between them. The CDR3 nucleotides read TGCAGTGCTAGATCGGGTGGTGGGGGAGGGAAGGGGAGGACTGAAGCTTTCTTT. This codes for CSARSGGGGGKGRTEAFF.

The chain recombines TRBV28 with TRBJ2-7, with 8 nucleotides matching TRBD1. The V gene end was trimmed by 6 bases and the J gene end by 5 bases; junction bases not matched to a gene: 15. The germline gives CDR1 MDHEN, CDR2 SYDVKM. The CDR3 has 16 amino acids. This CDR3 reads CASRPHQPGQVNEQYF. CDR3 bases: TGTGCCAGCAGGCCTCACCAGCCGGGACAGGTGAACGAGCAGTACTTC. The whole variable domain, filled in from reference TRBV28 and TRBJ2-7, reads DVKVTQSSRYLVKRTGEKVFLECVQDMDHENMFWYRQDPGLGLRLIYFSYDVKMKEKGDIPEGYSVSREKKERFSLILESASTNQTSMYLCASRPHQPGQVNEQYFGPGTRLTVT.

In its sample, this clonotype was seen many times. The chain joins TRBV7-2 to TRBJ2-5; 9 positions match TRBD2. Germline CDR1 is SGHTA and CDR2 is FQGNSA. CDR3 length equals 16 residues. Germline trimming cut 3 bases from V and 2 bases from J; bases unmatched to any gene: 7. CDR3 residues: CASSLAGGGLQETQYF. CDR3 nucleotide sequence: TGTGCCAGCAGCTTGGCGGGAGGGGGCTTACAAGAGACCCAGTACTTC.

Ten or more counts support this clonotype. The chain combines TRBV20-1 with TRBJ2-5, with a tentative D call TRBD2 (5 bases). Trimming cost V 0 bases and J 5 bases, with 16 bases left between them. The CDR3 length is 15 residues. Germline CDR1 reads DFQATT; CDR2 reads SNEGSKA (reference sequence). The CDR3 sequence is CSARDHEGFGETQYF. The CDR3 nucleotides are TGCAGTGCTAGAGATCATGAGGGATTCGGGGAGACCCAGTACTTC.

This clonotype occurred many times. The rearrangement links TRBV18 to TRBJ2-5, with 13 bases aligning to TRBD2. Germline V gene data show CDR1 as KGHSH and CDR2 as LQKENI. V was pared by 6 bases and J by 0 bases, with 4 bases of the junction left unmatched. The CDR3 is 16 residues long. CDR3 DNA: TGTGCCAGCTCCAGGACTAGCGGGAGTCACCAAGAGACCCAGTACTTC. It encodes CASSRTSGSHQETQYF.

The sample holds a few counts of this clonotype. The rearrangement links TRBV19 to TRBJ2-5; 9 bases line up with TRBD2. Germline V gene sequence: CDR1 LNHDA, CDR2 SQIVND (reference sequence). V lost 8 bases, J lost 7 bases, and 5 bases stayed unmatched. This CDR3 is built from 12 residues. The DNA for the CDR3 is TGTGCCAGTGGAGAGACTAGCGGGACCCAGTACTTC. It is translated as CASGETSGTQYF.

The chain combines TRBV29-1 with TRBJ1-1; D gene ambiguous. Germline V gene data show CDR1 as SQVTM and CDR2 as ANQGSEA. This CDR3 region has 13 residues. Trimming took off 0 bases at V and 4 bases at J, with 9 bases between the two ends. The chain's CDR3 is CSVEDPWGTEAFF. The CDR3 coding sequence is TGCAGCGTTGAAGATCCCTGGGGCACTGAAGCTTTCTTT.

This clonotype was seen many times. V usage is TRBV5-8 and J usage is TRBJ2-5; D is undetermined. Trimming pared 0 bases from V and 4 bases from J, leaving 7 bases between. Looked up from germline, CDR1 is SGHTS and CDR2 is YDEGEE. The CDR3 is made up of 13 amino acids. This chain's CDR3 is CASSLASSETQYF. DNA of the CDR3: TGTGCCAGCAGCTTGGCCAGCTCAGAGACCCAGTACTTC.

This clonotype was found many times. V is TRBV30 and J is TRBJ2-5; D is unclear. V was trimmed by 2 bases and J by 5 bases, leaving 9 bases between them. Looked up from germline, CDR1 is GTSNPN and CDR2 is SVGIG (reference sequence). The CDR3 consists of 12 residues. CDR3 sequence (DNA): TGTGCCTGGAGTAGCCTTGGGGAGACCCAGTACTTC. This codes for CAWSSLGETQYF.

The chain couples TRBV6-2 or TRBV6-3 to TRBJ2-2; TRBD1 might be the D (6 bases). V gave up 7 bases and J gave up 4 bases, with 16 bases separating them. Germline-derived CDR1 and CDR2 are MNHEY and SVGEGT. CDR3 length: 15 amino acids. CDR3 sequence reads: CASTGRGGSTGELFF. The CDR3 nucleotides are TGTGCCAGCACAGGAAGAGGGGGTAGCACCGGGGAGCTGTTTTTT.

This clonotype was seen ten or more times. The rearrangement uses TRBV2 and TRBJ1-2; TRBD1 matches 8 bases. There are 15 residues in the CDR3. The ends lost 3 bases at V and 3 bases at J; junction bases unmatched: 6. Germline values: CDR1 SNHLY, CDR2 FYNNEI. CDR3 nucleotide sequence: TGTGCCAGCAGTGAGAGGACAGGGCTTTACTATGGCTACACCTTC. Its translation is CASSERTGLYYGYTF.

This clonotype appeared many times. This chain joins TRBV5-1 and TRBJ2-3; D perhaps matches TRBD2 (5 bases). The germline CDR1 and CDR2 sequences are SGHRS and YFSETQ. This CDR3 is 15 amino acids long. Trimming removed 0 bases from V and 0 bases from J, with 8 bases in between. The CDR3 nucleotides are TGCGCCAGCAGCTTGGCAACTAGTAGCACAGATACGCAGTATTTT. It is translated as CASSLATSSTDTQYF.

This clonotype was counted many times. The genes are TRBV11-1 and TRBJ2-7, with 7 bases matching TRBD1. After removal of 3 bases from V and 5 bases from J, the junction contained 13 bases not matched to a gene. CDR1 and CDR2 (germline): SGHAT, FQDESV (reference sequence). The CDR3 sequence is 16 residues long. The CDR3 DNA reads TGTGCCAGCAGCTTTTTACAGGGGAGTAGAGCGGACGAGCAGTACTTC. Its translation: CASSFLQGSRADEQYF.

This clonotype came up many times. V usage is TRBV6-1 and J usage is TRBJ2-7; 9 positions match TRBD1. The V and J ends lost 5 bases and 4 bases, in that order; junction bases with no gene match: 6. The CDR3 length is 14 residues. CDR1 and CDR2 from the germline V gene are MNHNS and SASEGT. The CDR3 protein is CASSRTGEGYEQYF. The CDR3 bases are TGTGCCAGCAGTAGGACAGGGGAAGGGTACGAGCAGTACTTC.

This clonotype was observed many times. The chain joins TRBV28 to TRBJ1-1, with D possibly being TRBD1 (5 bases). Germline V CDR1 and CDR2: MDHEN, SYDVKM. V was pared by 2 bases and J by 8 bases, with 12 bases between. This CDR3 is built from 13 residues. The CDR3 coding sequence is TGTGCCAGCAGTTTAACAGGACCCGCCGAAGCTTTCTTT. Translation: CASSLTGPAEAFF.

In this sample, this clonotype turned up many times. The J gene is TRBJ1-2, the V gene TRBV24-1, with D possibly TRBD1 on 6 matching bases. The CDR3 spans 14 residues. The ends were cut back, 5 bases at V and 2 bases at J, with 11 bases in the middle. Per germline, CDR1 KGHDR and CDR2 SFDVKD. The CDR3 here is CATSALDRNYGYTF. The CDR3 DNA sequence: TGTGCCACCAGTGCACTGGACAGAAACTATGGCTACACCTTC.

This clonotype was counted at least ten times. CDR3 DNA sequence: TGTGCCAGCAGTTTGTGGGGACTCACACTAGCCAAAAACATTCAGTACTTC. Its translation is CASSLWGLTLAKNIQYF. The chain employs TRBV12-3 or TRBV12-4 and TRBJ2-4; D is possibly TRBD2 (6 bases). The CDR3 sequence is 17 residues long. Trimming shortened V by 3 bases and J by 0 bases, and 15 bases separated the two germline ends.

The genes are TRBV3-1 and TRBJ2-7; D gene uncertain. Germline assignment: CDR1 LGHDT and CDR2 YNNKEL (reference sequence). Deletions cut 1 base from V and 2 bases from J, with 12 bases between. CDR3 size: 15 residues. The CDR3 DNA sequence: TGTGCCAGCAGCCAAGGGCCCACCGCAGCCTACGAGCAGTACTTC. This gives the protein CASSQGPTAAYEQYF.

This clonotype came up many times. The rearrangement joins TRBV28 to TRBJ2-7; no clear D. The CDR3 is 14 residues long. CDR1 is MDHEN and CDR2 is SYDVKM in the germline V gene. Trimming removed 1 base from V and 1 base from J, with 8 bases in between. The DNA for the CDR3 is TGTGCCAGCAGTTTATCAAGCAGATCCTACGAGCAGTACTTC. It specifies CASSLSSRSYEQYF.